This T cell receptor beta chain was recorded in a study of shared clonotypes between healthy human individuals. This CDR3 region has 15 residues. V lost 2 bases, J lost 4 bases, and 15 bases lay in between. Germline-derived CDR1 and CDR2 are MNHEY and SVGAGI. Data came from immunoSEQ multiplex PCR; TCRdb stores just in-frame clones and leaves some out. This table holds 2 million to 2.5 million clones, about 92% found once. The V and J genes are TRBV6-5 and TRBJ2-7; D possibly corresponds to TRBD2 (6 bases). Sequenced sample: naive CD4+ T cells from PBMCs. The subset: CD45RA+ positively selected. The sequence was obtained from a young man in good health. Some clones in this sample may be carry-over from other donors' samples. Here the CDR3 DNA reads TGTGCCAGCAGTTACGCAGTAAGTGGGAGGTACGAGCAGTACTTC. Its translation is CASSYAVSGRYEQYF.